The clone carrying this TCR beta chain was detected only a few times. Its antigen remains unidentified. Isolation of PBMCs gave at least 7 million cells per sample. PCR was performed a second time for roughly 7 to 11 cycles using a sample-barcoded 5' primer and a J-beta primer mix. Using its own MiXCR run on the 5' RACE reads, TCRdb lists one record per CDR3 protein. The data contain about 1.6 million distinct CDR3 sequences, roughly a third of them singletons. Germline V gene lookup returns CDR1 SQVTM and CDR2 ANQGSEA. J was trimmed by 2 bases and V by 8 bases; bases with no gene match: 12. The length of the CDR3 is 15 residues. These data come from a study of blood T cells in healthy people across ages. Study results and limitations: Naive T cell percentage and TCR beta diversity correlated strongly.

The V call is TRBV29-1, the J call TRBJ2-5; 9 positions match TRBD2. The receptor was isolated from a woman in her 30s in good health. The specimen sequenced was blood. The CDR3 here is CSFRGGGSHQETQYF. In DNA form, the CDR3 reads TGCAGCTTCCGCGGGGGGGGTAGCCATCAAGAGACCCAGTACTTC.